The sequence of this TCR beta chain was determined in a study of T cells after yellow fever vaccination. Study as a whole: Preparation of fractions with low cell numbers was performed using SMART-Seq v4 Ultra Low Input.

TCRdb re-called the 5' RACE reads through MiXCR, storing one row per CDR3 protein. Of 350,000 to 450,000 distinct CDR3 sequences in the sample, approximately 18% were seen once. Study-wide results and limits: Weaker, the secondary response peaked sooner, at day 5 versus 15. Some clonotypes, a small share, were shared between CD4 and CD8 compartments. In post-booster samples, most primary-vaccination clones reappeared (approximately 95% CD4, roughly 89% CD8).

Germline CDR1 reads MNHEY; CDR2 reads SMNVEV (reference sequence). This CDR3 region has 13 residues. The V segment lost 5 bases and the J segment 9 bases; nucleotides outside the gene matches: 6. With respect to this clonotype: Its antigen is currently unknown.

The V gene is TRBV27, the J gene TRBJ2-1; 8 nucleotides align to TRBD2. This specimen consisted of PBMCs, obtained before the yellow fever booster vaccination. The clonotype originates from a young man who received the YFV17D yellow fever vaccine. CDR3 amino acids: CASSGGLVSEQFF. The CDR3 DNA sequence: TGTGCCAGCAGTGGGGGACTAGTCTCTGAGCAGTTCTTC.